Listed here are 10 T cell receptor beta chains from one sample, sequenced in a study of blood T cell repertoires in COVID-19. Some clones are missing from TCRdb's copy, which holds only in-frame ones; the method was immunoSEQ multiplex PCR. The sample includes a few hundred thousand clones, approximately 84% of them seen just once. What was sequenced was PBMCs or T cells enriched from blood (not recorded which). The receptor source for this set is a woman in her late teens or twenties who had recovered from COVID-19.

This clone occurred once. The chain has TRBV2 and TRBJ1-3; D remains ambiguous. V dropped 7 bases and J dropped 0 bases, with 7 bases sitting between them. The CDR3 has 13 amino acids. Germline-derived CDR1 and CDR2 are SNHLY and FYNNEI. The CDR3 sequence: CASTRGSGNTIYF. CDR3 coding DNA: TGTGCCAGCACGCGGGGCTCTGGAAACACCATATATTTT. The full variable domain, with the rest looked up from reference TRBV2 and TRBJ1-3, is EPEVTQTPSHQVTQMGQEVILRCVPISNHLYFYWYRQILGQKVEFLVSFYNNEISEKSEIFDDQFSVERPDGSNFTLKIRSTKLEDSAMYFCASTRGSGNTIYFGEGSWLTVV.

The chain links TRBV2 to TRBJ2-7; 8 bases line up with TRBD2. This CDR3 is built from 15 residues. Germline V gene data show CDR1 as SNHLY and CDR2 as FYNNEI. The V gene end was trimmed by 8 bases and the J gene end by 0 bases; junction bases not matched to a gene: 9. As DNA, the CDR3 is TGTGCCAGCCACTCCCGCGGGGGGATCTCCTACGAGCAGTACTTC. Translated, it gives CASHSRGGISYEQYF.

The chain couples TRBV19 to TRBJ2-3, with 13 bases matching TRBD2. The V gene end was trimmed by 8 bases and the J gene end by 2 bases; junction bases not matched to a gene: 4. Germline V gives CDR1 LNHDA, CDR2 SQIVND (reference sequence). CDR3 length: 15 amino acids. The CDR3 is CASGTSGVITDTQYF. CDR3 in DNA: TGTGCCAGTGGGACTAGCGGGGTTATCACAGATACGCAGTATTTT.

The chain has TRBV30 and TRBJ1-2; possible D gene TRBD1, 6 bases. This CDR3 comprises 14 residues. Trimming cost V 4 bases and J 1 base, with 13 bases left between them. Per the germline V gene, CDR1 is GTSNPN and CDR2 is SVGIG (reference sequence). The CDR3 is CAWIPGQINYGYTF. The CDR3 DNA reads TGTGCCTGGATCCCCGGACAGATTAACTATGGCTACACCTTC.

The chain links TRBV29-1 to TRBJ2-1, with TRBD2 matching 8 bases. Germline V CDR1 and CDR2: SQVTM, ANQGSEA. The trim removed 6 bases at V and 6 bases at J, leaving 7 bases unmatched. The CDR3 is 13 residues long. The CDR3 bases are TGCAGCGTCCTCGGGGGGGCGGGCAATGAGCAGTTCTTC. As protein: CSVLGGAGNEQFF.

CDR3 coding DNA: TGTGCCAGCAGTGATCGCGGGACAGTGACTTATCGAGGCTACACCTTC. Amino acids: CASSDRGTVTYRGYTF. V and J are TRBV6-1 and TRBJ1-2; 7 nucleotides line up with TRBD1. J lost 8 bases, V lost 3 bases, and 15 bases had no gene match. Germline V gene sequence: CDR1 MNHNS, CDR2 SASEGT. The CDR3 is made up of 16 amino acids.

This rearrangement joins TRBV7-9 to TRBJ2-5; 7 bases agree with TRBD1. This CDR3 is built from 14 residues. Trimming cost V 7 bases and J 5 bases; bases outside gene matches: 10. The V gene's germline CDR1 is SEHNR and CDR2 FQNEAQ (reference sequence). CDR3 sequence: CASTLTGYGETQYF. CDR3 nucleotide sequence: TGTGCCAGCACCTTGACAGGGTATGGGGAGACCCAGTACTTC. The full variable domain, rest sourced from reference TRBV7-9 and TRBJ2-5, is DTGVSQNPRHKITKRGQNVTFRCDPISEHNRLYWYRQTLGQGPEFLTYFQNEAQLEKSRLLSDRFSAERPKGSFSTLEIQRTEQGDSAMYLCASTLTGYGETQYFGPGTRLLVL.

The chain uses TRBV25-1 and TRBJ1-2; D gene unclear. Germline loops: CDR1 MGHDK, CDR2 SYGVNS. V gave up 2 bases and J gave up 7 bases, with 14 bases separating them. This CDR3 has 14 residues. The DNA for the CDR3 is TGTGCCAGCAGTGAAAATCGGGATTCGGGTGGCTACACCTTC. Amino acid sequence: CASSENRDSGGYTF.

This chain joins TRBV11-2 and TRBJ1-1, with D unclear. CDR3 length: 13 amino acids. With 0 bases removed from V and 5 bases from J, the gap between germline ends came to 7 bases. CDR1 is SGHAT and CDR2 is FQNNGV in the germline V gene. CDR3 sequence (DNA): TGTGCCAGCAGCTTAGAGTCCAGGACTGAAGCTTTCTTT. As protein: CASSLESRTEAFF. The full variable domain, with the rest looked up from reference TRBV11-2 and TRBJ1-1, is EAGVAQSPRYKIIEKRQSVAFWCNPISGHATLYWYQQILGQGPKLLIQFQNNGVVDDSQLPKDRFSAERLKGVDSTLKIQPAKLEDSAVYLCASSLESRTEAFFGQGTRLTVV.

The rearrangement uses TRBV2 and TRBJ2-5; 8 nucleotides match TRBD2. Germline V gene lookup returns CDR1 SNHLY and CDR2 FYNNEI. The junction had 9 bases not matched to a gene; V was cut back by 4 bases and J by 5 bases. The CDR3 is made up of 15 amino acids. The CDR3 nucleotides are TGTGCCAGCAGTGGACTGGGACTAGTCGCGGAGACCCAGTACTTC. This encodes CASSGLGLVAETQYF.